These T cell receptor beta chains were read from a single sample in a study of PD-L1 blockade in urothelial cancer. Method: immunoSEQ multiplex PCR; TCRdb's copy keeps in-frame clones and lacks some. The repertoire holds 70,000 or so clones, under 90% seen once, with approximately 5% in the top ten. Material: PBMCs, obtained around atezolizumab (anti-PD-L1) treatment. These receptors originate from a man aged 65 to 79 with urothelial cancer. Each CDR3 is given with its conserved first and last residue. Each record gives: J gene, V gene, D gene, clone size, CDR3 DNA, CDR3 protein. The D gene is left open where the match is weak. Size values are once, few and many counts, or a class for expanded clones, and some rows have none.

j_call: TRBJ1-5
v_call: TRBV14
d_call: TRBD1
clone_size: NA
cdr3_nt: TGTGCCAGCAGCCGACAGGGGAATCAGCCCCAGCATTTT
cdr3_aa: CASSRQGNQPQHF

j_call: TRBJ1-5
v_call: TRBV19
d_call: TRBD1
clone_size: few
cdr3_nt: TGTGCCAGTAGTGTCGGACAGGGGGGGGGTCAGCCCCAGCATTTT
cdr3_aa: CASSVGQGGGQPQHF

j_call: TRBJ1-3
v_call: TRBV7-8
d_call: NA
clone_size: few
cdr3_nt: TGTGCCAGCAGCTTAGCACTCGGCAGGGGCTCTGGAAACACCATATATTTT
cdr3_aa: CASSLALGRGSGNTIYF

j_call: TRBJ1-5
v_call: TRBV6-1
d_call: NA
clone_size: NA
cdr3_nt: TGTGCCAGCAGTGAAACCGGGATCAATCAGCCCCAGCATTTT
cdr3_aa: CASSETGINQPQHF

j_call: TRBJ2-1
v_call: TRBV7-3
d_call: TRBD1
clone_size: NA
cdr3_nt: TGTGCCAGCAGCTCCGGACAGGGGGCGAAACGCCAGCAGTTCTTC
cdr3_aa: CASSSGQGAKRQQFF

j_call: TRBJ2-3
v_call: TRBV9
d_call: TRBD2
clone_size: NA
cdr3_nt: TGTGCCAGCAGCGTAGTAGCGGGAGGGCACACAGATACGCAGTATTTT
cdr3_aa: CASSVVAGGHTDTQYF

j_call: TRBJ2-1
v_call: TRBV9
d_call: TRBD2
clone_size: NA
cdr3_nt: TGTGCCAGCAGCGTAGACGAGAGCGGGAGCTGGAATGAGCAGTTCTTC
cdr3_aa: CASSVDESGSWNEQFF

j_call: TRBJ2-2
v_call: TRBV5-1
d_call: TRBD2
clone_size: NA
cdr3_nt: TGCGCCAGCAGCCCTCCGGGGACTACCCTCACCGGGGAGCTGTTTTTT
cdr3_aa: CASSPPGTTLTGELFF

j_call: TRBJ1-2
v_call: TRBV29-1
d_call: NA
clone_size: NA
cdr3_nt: TGCAGCGTTGAAGAAGGAGCAGGGGAGGGTGGCTACACCTTC
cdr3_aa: CSVEEGAGEGGYTF

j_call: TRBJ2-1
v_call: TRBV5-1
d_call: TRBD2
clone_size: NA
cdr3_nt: TGCGCCAGCAGCTTACTAGCGGACCTGGGAAATGAGCAGTTCTTC
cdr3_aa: CASSLLADLGNEQFF

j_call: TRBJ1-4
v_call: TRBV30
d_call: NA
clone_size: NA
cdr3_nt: TGTGCCTGGGGACCTTGGACAGCCCATAATGAAAAACTGTTTTTT
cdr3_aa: CAWGPWTAHNEKLFF

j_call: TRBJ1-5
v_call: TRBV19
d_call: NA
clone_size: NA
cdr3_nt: TGTGCCAGTAATCGGGGTGTGACAAGGTGGGATCAGCCCCAGCATTTT
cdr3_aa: CASNRGVTRWDQPQHF

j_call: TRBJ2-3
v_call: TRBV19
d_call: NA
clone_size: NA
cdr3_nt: TGTGCCAGTACAAGCGACACAGATACGCAGTATTTT
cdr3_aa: CASTSDTDTQYF

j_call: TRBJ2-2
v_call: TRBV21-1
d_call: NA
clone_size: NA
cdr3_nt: TGTGCCAGCAGCAAACGGGCGGCAGGGGATACCGGGGAGCTGTTTTTT
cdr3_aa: CASSKRAAGDTGELFF

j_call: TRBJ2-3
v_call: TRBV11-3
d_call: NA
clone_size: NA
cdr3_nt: TGTGCCAGCAGCTCACTGGTCACAGATACGCAGTATTTT
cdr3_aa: CASSSLVTDTQYF

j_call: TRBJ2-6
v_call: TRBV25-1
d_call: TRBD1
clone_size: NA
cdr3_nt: TGTGCCAGCAGTGAAAGGACAGGGATTAGCTCTGGGGCCAACGTCCTGACTTTC
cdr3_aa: CASSERTGISSGANVLTF

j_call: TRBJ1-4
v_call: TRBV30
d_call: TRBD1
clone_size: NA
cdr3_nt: TGTGCCTGGAAGAGTGGGACAGGGGGTTTGAAACTGTTTTTT
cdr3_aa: CAWKSGTGGLKLFF

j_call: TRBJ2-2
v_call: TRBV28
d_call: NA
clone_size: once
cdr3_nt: TGTGCCAGCAGTTTAGGACAGACGAACACCGGGGAGCTGTTTTTT
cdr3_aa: CASSLGQTNTGELFF

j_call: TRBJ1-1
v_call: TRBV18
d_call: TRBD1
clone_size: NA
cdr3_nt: TGTGCCAGCTCGCTAGGGACAGACACTGAAGCTTTCTTT
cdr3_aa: CASSLGTDTEAFF

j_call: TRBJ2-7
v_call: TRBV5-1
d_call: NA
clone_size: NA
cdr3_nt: TGCGCCAGCAGCTTGGAGGGGGTTAGAAGCTCCTACGAGCAGTACTTC
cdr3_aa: CASSLEGVRSSYEQYF

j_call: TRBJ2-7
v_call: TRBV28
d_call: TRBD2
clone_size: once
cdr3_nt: TGTGCCAGCAGTCCACTAGCGGGAGTATACGAGCAGTACTTC
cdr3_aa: CASSPLAGVYEQYF

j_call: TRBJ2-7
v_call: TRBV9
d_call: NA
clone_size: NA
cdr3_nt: TGTGCCAGCAGCGTCGATGGCCTCTCTGGCGAGCAGTACTTC
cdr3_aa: CASSVDGLSGEQYF

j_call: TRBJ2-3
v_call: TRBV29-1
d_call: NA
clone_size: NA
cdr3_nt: TGCAGCGTTGAAGGGACATTTAGCACAGATACGCAGTATTTT
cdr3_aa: CSVEGTFSTDTQYF

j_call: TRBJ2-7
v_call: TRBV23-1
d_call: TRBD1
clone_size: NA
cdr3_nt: TGCGCCAGCAGTCAATCGAGACAGGGGAGTGAAGGCGAGCAGTACTTC
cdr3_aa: CASSQSRQGSEGEQYF

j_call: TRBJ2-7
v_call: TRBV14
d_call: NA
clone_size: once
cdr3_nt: TGTGCCAGCAGCCAAATCGGCGAGCAGTACTTC
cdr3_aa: CASSQIGEQYF

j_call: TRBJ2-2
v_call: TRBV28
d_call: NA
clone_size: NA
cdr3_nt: TGTGCCAGCAGTTTAACGGGAACTAACACCGGGGAGCTGTTTTTT
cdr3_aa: CASSLTGTNTGELFF

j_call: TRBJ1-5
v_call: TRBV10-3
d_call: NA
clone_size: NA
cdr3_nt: TGTGCCATCAGAGCCGGGACGGGGGGCAATCAGCCCCAGCATTTT
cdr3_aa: CAIRAGTGGNQPQHF

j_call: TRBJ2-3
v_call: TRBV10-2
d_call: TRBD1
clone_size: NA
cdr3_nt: TGCGCCAGCAGATGGGACAGGGACCCAGATACGCAGTATTTT
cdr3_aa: CASRWDRDPDTQYF

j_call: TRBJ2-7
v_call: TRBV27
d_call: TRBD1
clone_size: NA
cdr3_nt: TGTGCCAGCAGGGCAGCCGGACAGGGGACCTACGAGCAGTACTTC
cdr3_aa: CASRAAGQGTYEQYF

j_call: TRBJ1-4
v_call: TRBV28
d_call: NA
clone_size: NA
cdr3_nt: TGTGCCAGCACCCTCAGGGTTGCAACTAATGAAAAACTGTTTTTT
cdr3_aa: CASTLRVATNEKLFF

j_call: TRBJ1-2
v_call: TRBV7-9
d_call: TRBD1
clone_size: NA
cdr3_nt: TGTGCCAGCAGCTTTGGGGACAGCTATGGCTACACCTTC
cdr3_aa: CASSFGDSYGYTF

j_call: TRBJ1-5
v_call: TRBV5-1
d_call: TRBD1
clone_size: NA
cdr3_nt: TGCGCCAGCAGCTTGGGGGACAGGGGGCTGGGGAGCAATCAGCCCCAGCATTTT
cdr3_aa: CASSLGDRGLGSNQPQHF

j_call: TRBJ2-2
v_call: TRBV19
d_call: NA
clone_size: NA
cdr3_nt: TGTGCCAGTAGTGGCCGGACAGCCAACACCGGGGAGCTGTTTTTT
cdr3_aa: CASSGRTANTGELFF

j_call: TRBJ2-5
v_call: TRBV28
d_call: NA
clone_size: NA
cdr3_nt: TGTGCCAGCAGTTTTGGAGGGAGGATAAGAGAGACCCAGTACTTC
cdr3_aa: CASSFGGRIRETQYF

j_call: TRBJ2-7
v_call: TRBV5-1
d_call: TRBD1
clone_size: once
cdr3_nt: TGCGCCAGCAGCTTTATGGGACAGAGCTCCTACGAGCAGTACTTC
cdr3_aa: CASSFMGQSSYEQYF

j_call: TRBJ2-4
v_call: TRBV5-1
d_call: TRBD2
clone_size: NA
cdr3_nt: TGCGCCAGCAGCCCGGGACTAGCGGGAGGGCCGGGAAACATTCAGTACTTC
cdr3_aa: CASSPGLAGGPGNIQYF

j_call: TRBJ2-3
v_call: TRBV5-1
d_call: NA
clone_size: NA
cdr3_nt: TGCGCCAGCAGCCCCTCAGTCCAGGGGTCGATGGCAGATACGCAGTATTTT
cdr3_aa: CASSPSVQGSMADTQYF

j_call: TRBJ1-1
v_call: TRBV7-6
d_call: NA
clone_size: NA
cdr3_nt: TGTGCCAGCAGCTTAGTAACGTTATTGGGAGGGAGGGATACTGAAGCTTTCTTT
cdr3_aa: CASSLVTLLGGRDTEAFF

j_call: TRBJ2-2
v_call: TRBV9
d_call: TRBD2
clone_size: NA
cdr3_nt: TGTGCCAGCAGCGTAGCCGACAGCGGGAGGACTCTCAACACCGGGGAGCTGTTTTTT
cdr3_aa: CASSVADSGRTLNTGELFF

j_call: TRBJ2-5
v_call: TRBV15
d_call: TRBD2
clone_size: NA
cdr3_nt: TGTGCCACCAGCAGAGTATTGGGGACTAGAGGGGCTGAGACCCAGTACTTC
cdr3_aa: CATSRVLGTRGAETQYF